This TCR beta chain was obtained from a study of cytomegalovirus exposure and HLA in healthy donors. Germline CDR1 reads SGHRS; CDR2 reads YFSETQ. This CDR3 spans 15 amino acids. Whole-study results and caveats: TCR beta V- and J-gene trimming was later associated with a missense DCLRE1C variant.

On this clone: What it recognizes is unknown. One end of the junction varies from germline; a read error may be responsible.

With 60 Vbeta and 13 Jbeta primers, the PCR was carried out. In the original analysis: Per a later analysis, the number of unique TCR beta chains was around 80 million, of which roughly 10 million were shared. Sequencing used immunoSEQ multiplex PCR; TCRdb keeps in-frame clones, though not all of them. For V, J and clone size, that table is used; D and trimming come from the DNA. Among about 98,000 clones listed, roughly three fifths were seen once. The material sequenced was PBMCs. This chain uses TRBV5-1 with TRBJ2-5, with D possibly matching TRBD2 (5 bases). The TCR was taken from a human donor in good health. CDR3 nucleotide sequence: TGCGCCAGCGGCAAGCTAGCCACCACTCAAGGGACCCAGTACTTC. The encoded protein is CASGKLATTQGTQYF.